This T cell receptor beta chain was documented in a study of a mutant IDH1 vaccine in newly diagnosed glioma. Background on the study: Patients arrived already treated with radiotherapy, temozolomide, or both, most having had both.

The sample's time point: baseline, week 1 (first vaccination visit). Stated treatment: pre-vaccination baseline after standard-of-care therapy. The CDR3 is 12 residues long. Trimming took 10 bases from V and 4 from J; bases not matched to a gene: 5. Germline loops: CDR1 ENHRY, CDR2 SYGVKD. Libraries were prepared by immunoSEQ multiplex PCR; TCRdb keeps only in-frame clonotypes and omits some of them. This table holds about 100,000 clones, roughly 78% found once. This clone was observed a few times. The receptor was derived from a man between 40 and 49 years old with glioma. Sequencing was performed on PBMCs, taken from a glioma patient treated with radiotherapy, temozolomide or both. The chain uses TRBV10-3 and TRBJ1-2; 8 bases line up with TRBD1. CDR3 sequence: CATGQGAYGYTF. Here the CDR3 DNA reads TGTGCCACAGGACAGGGAGCCTATGGCTACACCTTC.